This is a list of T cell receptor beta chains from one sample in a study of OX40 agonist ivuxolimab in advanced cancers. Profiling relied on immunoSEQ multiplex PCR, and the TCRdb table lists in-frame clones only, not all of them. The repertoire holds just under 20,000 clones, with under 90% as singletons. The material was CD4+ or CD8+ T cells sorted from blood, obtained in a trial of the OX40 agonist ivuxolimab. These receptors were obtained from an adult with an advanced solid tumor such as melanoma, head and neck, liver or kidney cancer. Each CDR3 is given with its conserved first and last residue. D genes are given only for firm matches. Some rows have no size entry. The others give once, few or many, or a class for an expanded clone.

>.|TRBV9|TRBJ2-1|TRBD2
CASSRLLAGGNNEQFF
TGTGCCAGCAGCAGATTACTAGCGGGAGGAAACAATGAGCAGTTCTTC
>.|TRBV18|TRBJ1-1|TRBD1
CASSPPGQGMQAFF
TGTGCCAGCTCACCACCGGGACAGGGAATGCAAGCTTTCTTT
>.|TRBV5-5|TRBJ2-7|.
CASSLLLFYEQYF
TGTGCCAGCAGCTTACTCCTTTTCTACGAGCAGTACTTC
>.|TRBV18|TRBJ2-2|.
CASSRDGANTGELFF
TGTGCCAGCTCTCGGGACGGAGCGAACACCGGGGAGCTGTTTTTT
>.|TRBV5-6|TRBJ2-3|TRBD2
CASSTGTSGADTQYF
TGTGCCAGCAGCACAGGGACTAGCGGGGCAGATACGCAGTATTTT
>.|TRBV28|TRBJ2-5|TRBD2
CASSFRLAGGPKETQYF
TGTGCCAGCAGTTTCAGACTAGCGGGAGGGCCGAAGGAGACCCAGTACTTC
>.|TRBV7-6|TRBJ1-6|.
CASSLTLPQGRISYNSPLHF
TGTGCCAGCAGCTTAACCCTCCCCCAGGGGAGGATATCCTATAATTCACCCCTCCACTTT
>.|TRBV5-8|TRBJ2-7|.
CASTLEGLTYEQYF
TGTGCCAGCACCCTGGAAGGACTTACCTACGAGCAGTACTTC
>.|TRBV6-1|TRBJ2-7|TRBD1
CASRPGQGPYEQYF
TGTGCCAGTCGTCCGGGACAGGGCCCCTACGAGCAGTACTTC
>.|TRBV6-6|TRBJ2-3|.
CASSFLGGGTDTQYF
TGTGCCAGCAGTTTTCTAGGGGGGGGCACAGATACGCAGTATTTT
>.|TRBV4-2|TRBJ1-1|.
CASSPIRGGGTEAFF
TGTGCCAGCAGCCCGATAAGGGGTGGGGGCACTGAAGCTTTCTTT
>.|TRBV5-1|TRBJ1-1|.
CASSSTADTEAFF
TGCGCCAGCAGCTCAACAGCTGACACTGAAGCTTTCTTT
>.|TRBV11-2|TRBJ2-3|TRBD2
CASSLRRVAGLTDTQYF
TGTGCCAGCAGCTTGCGGAGGGTAGCGGGCCTCACAGATACGCAGTATTTT
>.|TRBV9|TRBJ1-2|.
CASSVDPGRVDGYTF
TGTGCCAGCAGCGTAGATCCTGGAAGAGTAGATGGCTACACCTTC
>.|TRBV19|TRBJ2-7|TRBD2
CASSFRGTSGNYEQYF
TGTGCCAGTAGTTTCCGGGGGACTAGCGGGAACTACGAGCAGTACTTC
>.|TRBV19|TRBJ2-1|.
CASSSTGQSYNEQFF
TGTGCCAGTAGTTCAACGGGACAAAGCTACAATGAGCAGTTCTTC
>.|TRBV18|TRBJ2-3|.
CASSDKLSFTDTQYF
TGTGCCAGCTCGGACAAGTTAAGTTTCACAGATACGCAGTATTTT
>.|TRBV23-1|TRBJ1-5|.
CARRSDGTPLGSQPQHF
TGCGCCAGACGATCTGACGGGACACCTCTGGGGAGTCAGCCCCAGCATTTT
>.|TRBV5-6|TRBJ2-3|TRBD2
CASSYGLAGASTDTQYF
TGTGCCAGCAGCTACGGACTAGCGGGGGCTAGCACAGATACGCAGTATTTT
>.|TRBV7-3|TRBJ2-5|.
CASSSQPGGIQETQYF
TGTGCCAGCAGCTCCCAGCCAGGGGGGATCCAAGAGACCCAGTACTTC
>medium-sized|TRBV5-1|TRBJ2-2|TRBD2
CASSLGGGSGELFF
TGCGCCAGCAGCTTGGGCGGGGGTTCCGGGGAGCTGTTTTTT
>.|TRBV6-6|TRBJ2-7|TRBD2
CASSYSASGAYEQYF
TGTGCCAGCAGTTACTCGGCTAGCGGGGCCTACGAGCAGTACTTC
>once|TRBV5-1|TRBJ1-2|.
CASSEPSDRSYGYTF
TGCGCCAGCAGCGAACCTTCGGACAGATCCTATGGCTACACCTTC
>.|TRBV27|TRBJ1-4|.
CASSLQARNEKLFF
TGTGCCAGCAGTTTACAGGCCCGTAATGAAAAACTGTTTTTT
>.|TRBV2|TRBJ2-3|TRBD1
CASSGQGLGTDTQYF
TGTGCCAGCAGTGGACAGGGGTTAGGCACAGATACGCAGTATTTT
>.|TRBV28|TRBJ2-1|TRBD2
CASSRTGGDYDNEQFF
TGTGCCAGCAGTCGAACCGGGGGGGACTATGACAATGAGCAGTTCTTC
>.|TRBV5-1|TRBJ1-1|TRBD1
CASSLEQGQGTEAFF
TGCGCCAGCAGCTTAGAACAGGGGCAGGGAACTGAAGCTTTCTTT
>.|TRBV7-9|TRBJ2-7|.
CASSALYEQYF
TGTGCCAGCAGCGCCCTCTACGAGCAGTACTTC
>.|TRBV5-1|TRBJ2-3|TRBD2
CASVSAGEPTDTQYF
TGCGCCAGCGTATCGGCGGGGGAACCAACAGATACGCAGTATTTT
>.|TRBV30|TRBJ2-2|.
CAWSLGRTTGELFF
TGTGCCTGGTCCCTCGGTCGGACGACCGGGGAGCTGTTTTTT
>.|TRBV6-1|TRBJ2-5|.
CASSVLGQETQYF
TGTGCCAGCAGTGTCCTGGGGCAAGAGACCCAGTACTTC
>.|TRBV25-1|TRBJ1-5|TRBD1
CASSAGGRQPQHF
TGTGCCAGCAGTGCAGGGGGTAGGCAGCCCCAGCATTTT
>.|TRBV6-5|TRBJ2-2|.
CASSLSGSGTGELFF
TGTGCCAGCAGTCTTTCAGGGAGCGGCACCGGGGAGCTGTTTTTT